Below, 3 T cell receptor beta chains from the same sample are listed, as sequenced in a study of cytomegalovirus exposure and HLA in healthy donors. PCR primers comprised 60 Vbeta and 13 Jbeta primers. Profiled with immunoSEQ multiplex PCR; TCRdb holds only in-frame clones, not every one. The sample has some 120,000 clones; 79% are singletons. Sequencing was performed on PBMCs. The receptors were gathered from a woman in her late teens or twenties in good health and CMV-seropositive.

This rearrangement joins TRBV28 to TRBJ1-6; no clear D gene. The length of the CDR3 is 14 residues. The germline V gene encodes CDR1 MDHEN and CDR2 SYDVKM. V lost 3 bases and J lost 7, with 10 bases in between. The CDR3 loop is CASSFPRSNSPLHF. The DNA of the CDR3 is TGTGCCAGCAGTTTTCCCAGATCGAATTCACCCCTCCACTTT.

The V call is TRBV28, the J call TRBJ1-6, with 9 bases fitting TRBD1. J lost 0 bases, V lost 5 bases, and 2 bases had no gene match. The CDR3 is made up of 16 amino acids. The germline V gene encodes CDR1 MDHEN and CDR2 SYDVKM. The CDR3 reads CASSNRGPSYNSPLHF. Here the CDR3 DNA reads TGTGCCAGCAGTAACAGGGGGCCCTCCTATAATTCACCCCTCCACTTT.

The chain joins TRBV19 to TRBJ2-2; the D gene is possibly TRBD1 (5 bases). Per the germline V gene, CDR1 is LNHDA and CDR2 is SQIVND (reference sequence). The CDR3 runs to 15 residues. Trimming shortened V by 5 bases and J by 5 bases, and 15 bases separated the two germline ends. CDR3 coding DNA: TGTGCCAGTAGTTTCAGGGTGTGGGTAACCGGGGAGCTGTTTTTT. This encodes CASSFRVWVTGELFF.